What follows is one TCR beta chain and its context. Its antigen remains undetermined. Per-base qualities were not stored, and no clone one base away is much larger. This sample stems from a study of CD8 T cells in Susac syndrome (dated by TCRdb to the late 2010s). Some background on the complete study: The study used repertoire sequencing to test whether antigen drove CD8+ T cell activation and differentiation in Susac syndrome. Paper-wide results and their limitations: The study acknowledged that relatively few individuals were included in the TCR sequencing and HLA analysis.

RNA was extracted with the RNeasy kit and roughly 0.45 to 1 ug was reverse transcribed using random hexamers. TCR beta CDR3 regions were amplified with the immunoSEQ multiplex PCR assay covering 54 Vbeta and 13 Jbeta segments. PCR amplification bias was corrected using a synthetic template baseline for primer optimization and computational correction. For the original study's pipeline: Only productive sequences were kept, with reads annotated to V, D and J genes according to IMGT and analyzed in immunoSEQ Analyzer. Clonality was computed as one minus Shannon entropy normalized by log2 of the number of productive unique sequences. For each patient and control, public and private clones were evaluated within the 100 most prevalent clones. Susac-specific clones were defined as absent from healthy and MS cohorts, about 1,100 published viral clones and other ImmuneACCESS disease sequences. TCRdb trimmed the raw reads at Q25, called clones with MiXCR and kept productive beta chains. Each entry merges the rows of one CDR3 protein and shows their most common DNA and genes. None of the V and J calls come from the authors' own analysis; TCRdb made them. This sample is represented by around 190,000 distinct CDR3 sequences; 85% to 95% of them were singletons. The ten largest account for 0.095% to 0.12% of the sample.

High-throughput TCR beta sequencing profiled peripheral blood CD8+ and CD4+ T cells from healthy donors, Susac syndrome patients and multiple sclerosis patients. The healthy donors served as controls matched for age and sex. Bulk CD8+ and CD4+ T cells were purified magnetically by negative isolation, whereas CD8+ TEMRA cells were enriched by FACS. Blood was drawn into EDTA tubes, processed within 24 hours, and PBMCs were isolated by density gradient centrifugation. PBMCs intended for TCR sequencing were cryopreserved in liquid nitrogen and thawed later in a water bath at 37 degrees C. The sorted or isolated CD4+, CD8+ and CD8+ TEMRA cells reached a purity of at least 90%. Based on the germline V gene, the CDR1 and CDR2 sequences are SNHLY and FYNNEI. Inclusive of the bounding cysteine and phenylalanine, the CDR3 is 17 residues long. The DNA shown is the 51-base CDR3, in frame from base 1. Germline trimming: 3 bases from V, 1 base from J; junction bases outside gene matches: 11.

Specimen: CD4+ T cells from PBMCs. This sequence originates from a human donor in good health. Recombination connected TRBV2 to TRBJ1-1, with 7 bases aligning to TRBD1. In nucleotide form, the sequence is TGTGCCAGCAGTGAGGATAGGTCAGGGGGTTGGAACACTGAAGCTTTCTTT. It specifies CASSEDRSGGWNTEAFF.